Listed here are 18 T cell receptor beta chains from one sample, sequenced in a study of vaccination effects on CD4 cells after COVID-19. What these receptors recognize is not known. CD4+ T cells specific for antigen were expanded with viral peptide pools by the ViraFEST assay before sequencing. CD4+ T cell isolation took place after approximately ten days of culture. Infection with SARS-CoV-2 occurred in the person between March and December 2020, and PCR confirmed it. Generated by immunoSEQ multiplex PCR, the TCRdb table keeps only in-frame clones and is missing some. The sample includes around 53,000 clones, around 80% of them seen just once. The material sequenced was CD4+ T cells from PBMCs cultured with HIV peptides, taken before COVID-19 vaccination. Noted subset: HIV-1 Nef peptide pool negative control/reference culture. The source is a human donor who had a prior SARS-CoV-2 infection.

This clone has only a few counts. V and J are TRBV18 and TRBJ2-7; 8 nucleotides match TRBD1. J gave up 7 bases and V 3 bases, and 11 bases lay outside the gene matches. Germline V gene sequence: CDR1 KGHSH, CDR2 LQKENI. This CDR3 is 15 amino acids long. This CDR3 reads CASSPETQGAGEQYF. The CDR3 DNA reads TGTGCCAGCTCACCGGAAACCCAGGGGGCGGGAGAGCAGTACTTC.

This chain links TRBV2 with TRBJ2-5; D is undetermined. The V end lost 7 bases, the J end lost 0 bases, and 12 bases lay between the germline ends. This CDR3 region has 14 residues. Germline CDR1 reads SNHLY; CDR2 reads FYNNEI. The CDR3 is CASKAVLNQETQYF. For the CDR3, the DNA is TGTGCCAGCAAGGCGGTCCTGAACCAAGAGACCCAGTACTTC.

DNA for the CDR3: TGTGCCTGGTCTCTGTATGCGCTGGGTCAGCCCCAGCATTTT. Translation: CAWSLYALGQPQHF. The chain recombines TRBV30 with TRBJ1-5; D unclear. CDR1 is GTSNPN, CDR2 SVGIG, per germline (reference sequence). The V end lost 5 bases, the J end lost 6 bases, and 17 bases lay between the germline ends. The CDR3 extends over 14 amino acids.

In its sample, this clone was seen once. This chain links TRBV5-5 with TRBJ1-1; D uncertain. V shed 6 bases and J shed 11 bases, with 20 bases lying between them. This CDR3 has 13 amino acids. Germline V gene data show CDR1 as SGHKS and CDR2 as YYEKEE (reference sequence). This chain's CDR3 is CASILCWVVTAFF. The CDR3 DNA is TGTGCCAGCATCCTATGCTGGGTAGTGACGGCTTTCTTT.

There are a few counts of this clone. The rearrangement joins TRBV5-4 to TRBJ2-1; the D gene is possibly TRBD2 (5 bases). CDR1 is SGHNT, CDR2 YYREEE, per germline (reference sequence). The CDR3 consists of 17 residues. V shed 5 bases and J shed 0 bases, with 18 bases lying between them. The CDR3 DNA is TGTGCCAGCAGTTCGGCCCTTCAACGGGGCTCCTACAATGAGCAGTTCTTC. It yields the protein CASSSALQRGSYNEQFF.

This clone appeared a few times. The chain combines TRBV30 with TRBJ2-1; the match to TRBD2 covers 9 bases. This CDR3 contains 16 residues. Per the germline V gene, CDR1 is GTSNPN and CDR2 is SVGIG (reference sequence). Trimming took 5 bases from V and 8 from J; bases not matched to a gene: 16. CDR3 sequence reads: CAWADGTSFPVDEQFF. For the CDR3, the DNA is TGTGCCTGGGCGGACGGGACTAGCTTCCCCGTCGATGAGCAGTTCTTC.

The V call is TRBV5-3, the J call TRBJ1-1, with D perhaps TRBD1 (6 bases). TRBV5-3 is an ORF for which the function is uncertain. V was pared by 4 bases and J by 6 bases, with 31 bases between. This CDR3 comprises 19 residues. The CDR3 bases are TGTGCCAGAAGCCCCCCATGTCGCCGCGCGGGACAAGGAAACCCTGAAGCTTTCTTT. Protein: CARSPPCRRAGQGNPEAFF.

The V gene is TRBV10-3, the J gene TRBJ2-3; 8 bases match TRBD2. The CDR3 has 16 residues. Per germline, CDR1 ENHRY and CDR2 SYGVKD. V shed 1 base, J shed 1 base, and the junction held 4 bases outside the gene matches. CDR3 loop: CAISEYRSGGTDTQYF. CDR3 DNA: TGTGCCATCAGTGAGTACCGTAGCGGGGGCACAGATACGCAGTATTTT.

A remark on this clone: An end of the junction does not agree with germline; a read error may underlie this. V usage is TRBV7-9 and J usage is TRBJ1-2, with TRBD1 matching 7 bases. The CDR3 spans 13 residues. Germline V gives CDR1 SEHNR, CDR2 FQNEAQ (reference sequence). The CDR3 here is CASSSGQNYDYTF. The CDR3 DNA reads TGTGCCAGCAGCTCGGGACAGAACTATGACTACACCTTC.

The genes are TRBV18 and TRBJ2-1; the match to TRBD2 covers 13 bases. Germline V CDR1 and CDR2: KGHSH, LQKENI. The CDR3 loop spans 16 amino acids. The V segment lost 3 bases and the J segment 9 bases; nucleotides outside the gene matches: 8. The CDR3 protein is CASSPPGLAGTFEQFF. CDR3 DNA: TGTGCCAGCTCACCCCCGGGACTAGCGGGGACCTTTGAGCAGTTCTTC.

This rearrangement joins TRBV4-1 to TRBJ2-1, with D perhaps matching TRBD1 (7 bases). Trimming stripped 5 bases from V and 4 bases from J, with 15 bases between. The CDR3 is made up of 15 amino acids. Germline loops: CDR1 MGHRA, CDR2 YSYEKL. CDR3 in amino acids: CASSRGRDGYNEQFF. The CDR3 DNA follows: TGCGCCAGCAGCAGGGGGCGGGACGGATACAATGAGCAGTTCTTC.

This clone occurred once. CDR3 nucleotides: TGTGCCACCCCGGGAGCGGGGGGTAATGAGCAGTTCTTC. Protein: CATPGAGGNEQFF. The V and J genes are TRBV5-4 and TRBJ2-1; 9 nucleotides align to TRBD2. Germline assignment: CDR1 SGHNT and CDR2 YYREEE (reference sequence). V gave up 9 bases and J gave up 7 bases; unmatched junction bases: 8. The length of the CDR3 is 13 residues.

V is TRBV30 and J is TRBJ1-5; tentative D call: TRBD1 (6 bases). From germline, CDR1 is GTSNPN and CDR2 SVGIG (reference sequence). The CDR3 totals 15 residues. V lost 0 bases, J lost 2 bases, and 11 bases lay in between. CDR3 sequence (DNA): TGTGCCTGGAGTGTAGCGGGGGCGGGCAATCAGCCCCAGCATTTT. It encodes CAWSVAGAGNQPQHF.

The genes are TRBV4-2 and TRBJ2-1; TRBD1 matches 7 bases. The CDR3 spans 14 residues. The germline gives CDR1 LGHNA, CDR2 YNFKEQ. V was clipped by 1 base and J by 10 bases; unmatched bases: 7. CDR3 nucleotide sequence: TGTGCCAGCAGCCAAGGGACAGGATGGGGGGAGCAGTTCTTC. Amino acids: CASSQGTGWGEQFF.

The chain has TRBV6-2 or TRBV6-3 and TRBJ1-1; 9 bases align to TRBD1. This CDR3 region has 20 residues. V lost 0 bases, J lost 1 base, and 15 bases stayed unmatched. CDR1 and CDR2 (germline): MNHEY, SVGEGT. DNA for the CDR3: TGTGCCAGCAGTTACTCGATACTTCAGGGACAGGGATCGTGGAACACTGAAGCTTTCTTT. Its translation: CASSYSILQGQGSWNTEAFF.

This clone has only a few counts. Additional DNA sequences in this sample encode the identical CDR3. This chain joins TRBV7-9 and TRBJ2-1; 8 bases map to TRBD2. The CDR3 totals 16 residues. Germline V gene data show CDR1 as SEHNR and CDR2 as FQNEAQ (reference sequence). The V and J ends lost 2 bases and 0 bases, in that order; junction bases with no gene match: 3. The CDR3 region has the DNA TGTGCCAGCAGCTTAAGTCTAGCGGGCTCCTACAATGAGCAGTTCTTC. Its translation is CASSLSLAGSYNEQFF.

This chain links TRBV7-2 with TRBJ1-2, with D hard to call. CDR1 is SGHTA, CDR2 FQGNSA, per germline. CDR3 length: 13 residues. V lost 5 bases and J 4 bases, leaving 11 bases between the germline ends. CDR3 nucleotide sequence: TGTGCCAGCAGCCCTGACGCTGTCTATGGCTACACCTTC. It is translated as CASSPDAVYGYTF.

CDR3 protein: CASSLQGPGNTIYF. In DNA, the CDR3 is TGTGCCAGCAGTTTACAGGGGCCGGGAAACACCATATATTTT. The chain joins TRBV2 to TRBJ1-3; 7 bases match TRBD1. V shed 5 bases, J shed 4 bases, and the junction held 5 bases outside the gene matches. There are 14 residues in the CDR3. Germline V gene lookup returns CDR1 SNHLY and CDR2 FYNNEI.